The clone carrying this TCR beta chain was recorded a few times. Antigen: not known. This sample was taken from a study of T-cell memory formation after mild COVID-19. Whole-study findings and limits: Prior to infection, memory already included some responding clones, suggesting cross-reactive memory joined. CD4/CD8 balance held among clones contracting day 15 to 85, and later expanders leaned CD4+. The authors did not confirm SARS-CoV-2 specificity of second-wave clones peaking day 37.

TCR alpha and TCR beta cDNA libraries carrying sample barcodes and UMIs were produced by 5'RACE using constant-segment primers. TCRdb analysed the 5' RACE reads with MiXCR anew, one entry per CDR3 protein. The sample consists of just over 400,000 distinct CDR3 sequences, roughly a quarter of them appearing once. Germline CDR1 reads SGDLS; CDR2 reads YYNGEE. This CDR3 is built from 15 residues. With V trimmed by 3 bases and J by 7 bases, 7 bases remained unmatched. Input material: PBMCs or a T cell subset sorted from them (not recorded which). This receptor was identified in an adult woman who had mild COVID-19 (a few samples of this study predate the infection). Cell type and time point are not known. V is TRBV9 and J is TRBJ2-2; 9 positions match TRBD1. The CDR3 here is CASSAPDRGGGELFF. The CDR3 nucleotides are TGTGCCAGCAGCGCTCCGGACAGGGGCGGCGGGGAGCTGTTTTTT.